This T cell receptor beta chain was profiled in a study of response to subunit inactivated influenza vaccine. General study points: Each seasonal flu vaccination may recruit only limited new T cells, authors suggested.

TCRdb processed the RT-PCR reads anew with MiXCR; each CDR3 protein has one entry. In the table there are a few hundred thousand distinct CDR3 sequences, approximately 20% of which are singletons. Germline assignment: CDR1 SGHVS and CDR2 FQNEAQ. V trimming: 1 base; J trimming: 7 bases; junction bases outside the gene matches: 5. The CDR3 runs to 17 residues. This clonotype showed up just a few times. Antigen specificity is unknown. Specimen: PBMCs from blood, collected approximately 20 months after vaccination. The sequence was obtained from a man aged 50 to 69 who received an inactivated influenza vaccine. The gene calls are TRBV7-8 and TRBJ2-1; 15 bases are a match to TRBD2. The CDR3: CASSLVRTSGRGNEQFF. The CDR3, as DNA: TGTGCCAGCAGCTTAGTTCGGACTAGCGGGAGGGGAAATGAGCAGTTCTTC.